This T cell receptor beta chain was recovered during a study of T cell responses to AZD1222 COVID-19 vaccine. TCRdb's copy holds only in-frame clones and misses some; the assay was immunoSEQ multiplex PCR. The repertoire consists of under 200,000 clones, with roughly 90% occurring once and the leading ten covering more than 5.5%. V dropped 2 bases and J dropped 5 bases, with 3 bases sitting between them. Germline assignment: CDR1 KGHSH and CDR2 LQKENI. There are 11 residues in the CDR3. General observations from the study: Seropositive status at baseline applied to only five or six AZD1222 recipients.

Notes on this clone: The antigen is not known.

Sequencing used peripheral blood, obtained on day 0 of AZD1222 vaccination. The chain joins TRBV18 to TRBJ1-2; no firm D call. This clonotype originated in an adult in good health. CDR3 sequence: CASSPKYGYTF. The CDR3 DNA reads as TGTGCCAGCTCACCAAAGTATGGCTACACCTTC.